These 15 T cell receptor beta chains share one sample of origin, sequenced in a study of persistence of HIV-infected CD4 T cells. Antigens for these TCRs are unknown. The immunoSEQ assay was version 4, run in survey mode. This table comes from immunoSEQ multiplex PCR, and its TCRdb copy is limited to in-frame clones, with some not included. The data show 35,000 to 55,000 clones, with 90% to 95% seen just once and 1.8% held by the top ten. This nonspecific control used anti-CD3/anti-CD28 bead stimulation of CD4+ T cells. Responding CD4+ T cells were sorted by upregulation of both CD40 ligand and CD69. The source material was CD4+ T cells sorted from PBMCs after approximately 19-hour stimulation, sampled from a patient who received antiretroviral therapy. The receptors shown here come from an adult man with HIV who was CMV-seropositive.

This chain connects TRBV7-2 to TRBJ2-7; TRBD1 matches 7 bases. The V and J ends lost 5 bases and 4 bases, in that order; junction bases with no gene match: 5. Germline V lookup: CDR1 SGHTA, CDR2 FQGNSA. The CDR3 spans 13 residues. As DNA, the CDR3 is TGTGCCAGCAGCACGATACAGGGGTACGAGCAGTACTTC. Its protein product is CASSTIQGYEQYF.

The rearrangement uses TRBV27 and TRBJ2-3; TRBD1 is a possible D gene (6 bases). CDR3 length equals 14 residues. Trimming removed 6 bases from V and 4 bases from J, with 14 bases in between. Germline lookup yields CDR1 MNHEY and CDR2 SMNVEV (reference sequence). DNA for the CDR3: TGTGCCAGCAGGGTTAGGGGGTCTGCAGATACGCAGTATTTT. Translated, it gives CASRVRGSADTQYF.

The chain links TRBV6-2 or TRBV6-3 to TRBJ2-2; tentative D call: TRBD2 (5 bases). The germline CDR1 and CDR2 sequences are MNHEY and SVGEGT. The CDR3 is made up of 16 amino acids. The V end was cut by 6 bases, the J end by 4 bases, with 18 bases between. The CDR3 here is CASSPTRTLGTGELFF. The CDR3 coding sequence is TGTGCCAGCAGCCCTACTAGGACCCTGGGCACCGGGGAGCTGTTTTTT.

The V gene is TRBV28, the J gene TRBJ1-2; maybe TRBD1 (6 bases). Looked up from germline, CDR1 is MDHEN and CDR2 is SYDVKM. V gave up 8 bases and J gave up 3 bases, with 16 bases separating them. CDR3 size: 14 residues. The CDR3 nucleotides are TGTGCCAGCCAGGAGGGGGGAGACGACTATGGCTACACCTTC. Residues: CASQEGGDDYGYTF.

This rearrangement joins TRBV4-1 to TRBJ2-7; 9 bases fit TRBD1. The germline V gene encodes CDR1 MGHRA and CDR2 YSYEKL. Trimming at V came to 1 base and at J to 2 bases, leaving 6 bases not matched to a gene. The CDR3 length is 16 residues. The CDR3 spells CASSQGDRVFTYEQYF. DNA of the CDR3: TGCGCCAGCAGCCAAGGGGACAGGGTATTTACCTACGAGCAGTACTTC.

This chain connects TRBV19 to TRBJ2-4; unclear D gene. Germline CDR1 and CDR2: LNHDA and SQIVND (reference sequence). V shed 0 bases and J shed 7 bases, with 4 bases lying between them. The CDR3 totals 12 residues. CDR3: CASSIDYNIQYF. The CDR3 DNA reads TGTGCCAGTAGTATAGATTATAACATTCAGTACTTC.

This clone was picked up one time. The chain is built from TRBV21-1 and TRBJ1-5. TRBV21-1 is a pseudogene. CDR3 length: 17 amino acids. CDR3 nucleotides: TGTGCCAGACGCTTAGGGAGCCTACCCTCAAGCAATCAGCCCCAGCATTTT. It yields the protein CARRLGSLPSSNQPQHF.

J is TRBJ1-5 and V is TRBV27; D is undetermined. CDR3 length: 15 amino acids. With 5 bases removed from V and 7 bases from J, the gap between germline ends came to 18 bases. Germline CDR1 is MNHEY and CDR2 is SMNVEV (reference sequence). As DNA, the CDR3 is TGTGCCAGCAGTCAGTGGGTGGGTAGTGACCAGCCCCAGCATTTT. It codes for CASSQWVGSDQPQHF.

V is TRBV20-1 and J is TRBJ1-2; TRBD1 aligns across 10 bases. The CDR3 consists of 14 residues. Trimming removed 5 bases from V and 1 base from J; junction bases left unmatched: 4. Germline V CDR1 and CDR2: DFQATT, SNEGSKA (reference sequence). The CDR3 region has the DNA TGCAGTGCTGGTGACAGGGGGCTTAACTATGGCTACACCTTC. Amino acids: CSAGDRGLNYGYTF.

The chain couples TRBV9 to TRBJ1-3; D is possibly TRBD1 (5 bases). Per the germline V gene, CDR1 is SGDLS and CDR2 is YYNGEE. The V end lost 0 bases, the J end lost 7 bases, and 17 bases lay between the germline ends. The CDR3 runs 16 residues. CDR3 bases: TGTGCCAGCAGCGTAGATTTTAGGCTGGAGGGGAACACCATATATTTT. Its translation is CASSVDFRLEGNTIYF.

The chain has TRBV3-1 (or the pseudogene TRBV3-2) and TRBJ2-3; 8 positions match TRBD2. The germline V gene encodes CDR1 LGHDT and CDR2 YNNKEL (reference sequence). The CDR3 is made up of 13 amino acids. J gave up 6 bases and V 7 bases, and 6 bases lay outside the gene matches. This CDR3 is CASNRQRGDTQYF. The CDR3, as DNA: TGTGCCAGCAACCGACAGCGGGGGGATACGCAGTATTTT.

This rearrangement joins TRBV19 to TRBJ1-5, with a possible D match to TRBD1 (5 bases). The germline V gene has CDR1 LNHDA and CDR2 SQIVND (reference sequence). V was pared by 5 bases and J by 6 bases, with 11 bases between. The CDR3 runs 13 residues. The CDR3 nucleotides read TGTGCCAGTAGTCGGTCGGGGCTTCAGCCCCAGCATTTT. It codes for CASSRSGLQPQHF.

This chain links TRBV6-4 with TRBJ2-7, with D possibly being TRBD1 (5 bases). This CDR3 has 15 amino acids. CDR1 and CDR2 from the germline V gene are MRHNA and SNTAGT. The ends were cut back, 2 bases at V and 4 bases at J, with 15 bases in the middle. CDR3 loop: CASSDGAVRQYEQYF. In DNA form, the CDR3 reads TGTGCCAGCAGTGACGGGGCCGTTCGCCAATACGAGCAGTACTTC.

J is TRBJ2-2 and V is TRBV13, with D tentatively TRBD1 or TRBD2 (5 bases each). V gave up 5 bases and J gave up 12 bases, with 19 bases separating them. Germline V CDR1 and CDR2: PRHDT, FYEKMQ (reference sequence). The CDR3 runs to 14 residues. CDR3 nucleotides: TGTGCCAGCAGCCCCCCCTGGACGGGGCGTCAGCTGTTTTTT. It specifies CASSPPWTGRQLFF.

The chain employs TRBV4-1 and TRBJ2-7; perhaps D is TRBD1 or TRBD2 (5 bases each). V was cut by 0 bases and J by 3 bases, with 18 bases left in between. CDR1 and CDR2 from the germline V gene are MGHRA and YSYEKL. The CDR3 runs 17 residues. CDR3 loop: CASSQDAGQGLVYEQYF. CDR3 coding DNA: TGCGCCAGCAGCCAAGATGCGGGCCAGGGTTTGGTCTACGAGCAGTACTTC.